The source of this TCR beta chain is a study of blood T cell repertoires in COVID-19. Original processing methods: Nucleated cell number was recorded as an estimate derived from reference gene primer amplification. Clones were sequenced by immunoSEQ multiplex PCR, and TCRdb holds only the in-frame ones, with some missing. V and J calls and clone size are given by that table; D and trimming were obtained from the DNA. The data hold around 260,000 clones, with more than 75% observed a single time. After removal of 5 bases from V and 5 bases from J, the junction contained 6 bases not matched to a gene. There are 14 residues in the CDR3. Germline values: CDR1 MNHNY, CDR2 SVGAGI (reference sequence).

Sequencing was done on a sample of peripheral blood. The rearrangement uses TRBV6-6 and TRBJ2-5; 9 nucleotides align to TRBD1. The sequence derives from a woman between 35 and 50 years old who had recovered from COVID-19. This CDR3 is CASSGTGRWETQYF. The CDR3 coding sequence is TGTGCCAGCAGTGGGACAGGGAGGTGGGAGACCCAGTACTTC.